This TCR beta chain appears in the sequencing data of a study of patients and donors after allogeneic stem cell transplantation. The CDR3 runs to 16 residues. Looked up from germline, CDR1 is LGHDT and CDR2 is YNNKEL (reference sequence). V shed 0 bases and J 4 bases; nucleotides not matched to a gene: 6. TCRdb passed the RT-PCR reads through MiXCR, listing each CDR3 protein once. The profile covers 800,000 to 1,000,000 distinct CDR3 sequences, with more than 15% appearing a single time and around 5.5% taken by the ten largest. The chain links TRBV3-1 to TRBJ2-3; 8 bases agree with TRBD1. This TCR derives from a human donor who was either an allogeneic HSCT recipient or a stem cell or donor lymphocyte infusion donor (not recorded which). It is not recorded whose cells these are; they may come from a transplant donor. The specimen sequenced was blood, either unsorted or a sorted T cell fraction (not recorded which). The CDR3 loop reads CASSQDLGQAADTQYF. In DNA form, the CDR3 reads TGTGCCAGCAGCCAAGATCTGGGACAGGCGGCAGATACGCAGTATTTT.